The 20 T cell receptor beta chains listed next were all sequenced from one sample in a study of CD8 T cells in ankylosing spondylitis. A single record per CDR3 protein comes from TCRdb applying MiXCR to the 5' RACE reads. The table shows around 340,000 distinct CDR3 sequences, with about 14% occurring only once. Sample: blood, either unsorted or a sorted T cell fraction (not recorded which). These receptors came from a male donor with ankylosing spondylitis or in good health (not recorded which).

This chain connects TRBV27 to TRBJ2-6; 7 nucleotides match TRBD2. Trimming removed 8 bases from V and 2 bases from J; junction bases left unmatched: 18. The length of the CDR3 is 19 residues. Germline V lookup: CDR1 MNHEY, CDR2 SMNVEV (reference sequence). The CDR3 reads CASSRKRDDPGTGANVLTF. CDR3 nucleotide sequence: TGTGCCAGCTCTCGGAAGCGGGACGACCCGGGGACTGGGGCCAACGTCCTGACTTTC.

This clonotype has more than one count but fewer than ten. V is TRBV5-1 and J is TRBJ1-1; 7 nucleotides agree with TRBD1. V lost 4 bases and J lost 3; bases outside the gene matches: 9. The CDR3 has 15 amino acids. Per germline, CDR1 SGHRS and CDR2 YFSETQ. CDR3 DNA sequence: TGCGCCAGCAGCGCCTTACAGGGGATCGACACTGAAGCTTTCTTT. It specifies CASSALQGIDTEAFF.

This clonotype has more than one count but fewer than ten. This chain links TRBV27 with TRBJ2-3; 9 bases agree with TRBD2. Germline loops: CDR1 MNHEY, CDR2 SMNVEV (reference sequence). CDR3 length: 14 residues. V trimming: 5 bases; J trimming: 2 bases; junction bases outside the gene matches: 2. CDR3 DNA: TGTGCCAGCAGTAAGCGGGGGGTCACAGATACGCAGTATTTT. Protein: CASSKRGVTDTQYF.

This clonotype was seen only a few times. The rearrangement links TRBV5-1 to TRBJ1-6, with D unresolved. This CDR3 spans 14 amino acids. Germline V gene sequence: CDR1 SGHRS, CDR2 YFSETQ. V gave up 0 bases and J gave up 3 bases, with 4 bases separating them. The DNA for the CDR3 is TGCGCCAGCAGCTTGGGTGACTATAATTCACCCCTCCACTTT. Its translation is CASSLGDYNSPLHF.

This sequence joins TRBV30 and TRBJ2-5; 8 positions agree with TRBD2. Trimming removed 7 bases from V and 5 bases from J; junction bases left unmatched: 6. This CDR3 is 12 amino acids long. In germline, CDR1 is GTSNPN, CDR2 SVGIG (reference sequence). This CDR3 reads CAFQGLAETQYF. The CDR3 bases are TGTGCCTTCCAAGGACTAGCCGAGACCCAGTACTTC. Drawing the rest from reference TRBV30 and TRBJ2-5, the complete variable domain is SQTIHQWPATLVQPVGSPLSLECTVEGTSNPNLYWYRQAAGRGLQLLFYSVGIGQISSEVPQNLSASRPQDRQFILSSKKLLLSDSGFYLCAFQGLAETQYFGPGTRLLVL.

The V call is TRBV3-1, the J call TRBJ2-5; 14 positions match TRBD2. J gave up 2 bases and V 4 bases, and 6 bases lay outside the gene matches. This CDR3 contains 17 residues. Germline V gene sequence: CDR1 LGHDT, CDR2 YNNKEL (reference sequence). The DNA for the CDR3 is TGTGCCAGCAGCCGAGGACTAGCGGGGGGACCACAAGAGACCCAGTACTTC. This sequence encodes CASSRGLAGGPQETQYF.

This clonotype was observed a few times. This chain uses TRBV29-1 with TRBJ2-3; D remains ambiguous. V gave up 3 bases and J gave up 2 bases, with 12 bases separating them. This CDR3 is 14 amino acids long. The germline V gene has CDR1 SQVTM and CDR2 ANQGSEA. CDR3 sequence (DNA): TGCAGCGTTGATCGGGCTACTAACACAGATACGCAGTATTTT. Protein product: CSVDRATNTDTQYF.

This clonotype was observed a few times. V usage is TRBV5-6 and J usage is TRBJ2-4; maybe TRBD1 (5 bases). V was pared by 0 bases and J by 8 bases, with 9 bases between. Germline CDR1 and CDR2: SGHDT and YYEEEE. CDR3 length equals 13 residues. CDR3 sequence (DNA): TGTGCCAGCAGCTTGGAGGGGCCGGACATTCAGTACTTC. Its translation is CASSLEGPDIQYF.

The chain couples TRBV5-1 to TRBJ2-5, with 12 positions matching TRBD2. This CDR3 has 17 amino acids. The germline gives CDR1 SGHRS, CDR2 YFSETQ. V shed 2 bases and J 4 bases; nucleotides not matched to a gene: 9. CDR3 nucleotides: TGCGCCAGCAGCTTTGTAGGACTAGCGGGAACAGGAGAGACCCAGTACTTC. This codes for CASSFVGLAGTGETQYF.

The gene calls are TRBV3-1 and TRBJ2-7, with D maybe TRBD1 (5 bases). The CDR3 is 16 residues long. The V end was cut by 0 bases, the J end by 0 bases, with 12 bases between. Germline V gene data show CDR1 as LGHDT and CDR2 as YNNKEL (reference sequence). CDR3 residues: CASSQDWQGPSYEQYF. CDR3 DNA: TGTGCCAGCAGCCAAGATTGGCAGGGTCCCTCCTACGAGCAGTACTTC.

This clonotype was recorded a few times. V is TRBV12-3 or TRBV12-4 and J is TRBJ1-5; 7 positions agree with TRBD1. With V trimmed by 3 bases and J by 9 bases, 5 bases remained unmatched. The CDR3 runs to 13 residues. CDR3 in DNA: TGTGCCAGCAGTTTGAGGGGGCTTAGGCCCCAGCATTTT. Translating gives CASSLRGLRPQHF.

V gene TRBV3-1 combines with J gene TRBJ2-1; 8 bases line up with TRBD2. V gave up 5 bases and J gave up 3 bases; unmatched junction bases: 3. Looked up from germline, CDR1 is LGHDT and CDR2 is YNNKEL (reference sequence). There are 14 residues in the CDR3. CDR3 DNA: TGTGCCAGCAGCGCGAGCGGGAGCTACAATGAGCAGTTCTTC. Translation: CASSASGSYNEQFF.

The V and J genes are TRBV6-2 or TRBV6-3 and TRBJ1-6; tentative D call: TRBD1 (6 bases). This CDR3 spans 13 amino acids. The V end lost 9 bases, the J end lost 9 bases, and 15 bases lay between the germline ends. Germline V gene lookup returns CDR1 MNHEY and CDR2 SVGEGT. CDR3 residues: CASTLGAGSPLHF. CDR3 sequence (DNA): TGTGCCAGTACTTTGGGGGCAGGTTCACCCCTCCACTTT.

This clonotype was counted a few times. DNA for the CDR3: TGCAGTGCTAGAAGAGGCGGTTCCTACAATGAGCAGTTCTTC. It encodes CSARRGGSYNEQFF. V and J are TRBV20-1 and TRBJ2-1; D ambiguous. The CDR3 runs to 14 residues. The germline V gene has CDR1 DFQATT and CDR2 SNEGSKA (reference sequence). The V gene lost 2 bases and the J gene lost 1 base, with 9 bases spanning the gap.

This sequence joins TRBV15 and TRBJ2-5; TRBD1 or TRBD2 may be the D gene (5 bases each). CDR1 LNHNV and CDR2 YYDKDF come from the germline V gene (reference sequence). Between the trimmed V and J ends, which lost 1 base and 1 base, there was a span of 10 bases. CDR3 length equals 15 residues. CDR3 region: CATSRVTGTQETQYF. DNA for the CDR3: TGTGCCACCAGCAGAGTCACCGGGACCCAAGAGACCCAGTACTTC.

A few counts support this clonotype. V and J are TRBV6-6 and TRBJ2-5, with 7 bases matching TRBD1. The CDR3 extends over 12 amino acids. Trimming at V came to 7 bases and at J to 4 bases, leaving 3 bases not matched to a gene. Germline CDR1 and CDR2: MNHNY and SVGAGI (reference sequence). CDR3 nucleotide sequence: TGTGCCAGCAAGACAGGGTCAGAGACCCAGTACTTC. Translating it yields CASKTGSETQYF.

The sample holds many counts of this clonotype. The genes are TRBV7-6 and TRBJ2-7; weak D call: TRBD2 (5 bases). The CDR3 totals 14 residues. Germline values: CDR1 SGHVS, CDR2 FNYEAQ. Between the trimmed V and J ends, which lost 1 base and 4 bases, there was a span of 11 bases. CDR3 in DNA: TGTGCCAGCAGCTTAGGGATAAGCGGTTACGAGCAGTACTTC. It is translated as CASSLGISGYEQYF.

This rearrangement joins TRBV20-1 to TRBJ1-1; 10 nucleotides align to TRBD1. Trimming took 5 bases from V and 5 from J; bases not matched to a gene: 5. This CDR3 is built from 13 residues. Germline V CDR1 and CDR2: DFQATT, SNEGSKA (reference sequence). The CDR3 loop is CSAGGQGGTEAFF. Here the CDR3 DNA reads TGCAGTGCTGGTGGACAGGGGGGTACTGAAGCTTTCTTT.

This clonotype occurred a few times. The V and J genes are TRBV11-2 and TRBJ2-5; 9 nucleotides line up with TRBD1. This CDR3 contains 16 residues. From germline, CDR1 is SGHAT and CDR2 FQNNGV. Trimming at V came to 5 bases and at J to 4 bases, leaving 11 bases not matched to a gene. The CDR3 region is CASSNSGTGFGETQYF. The CDR3 nucleotides are TGTGCCAGCAGCAACTCCGGGACAGGGTTTGGAGAGACCCAGTACTTC.

This chain uses TRBV20-1 with TRBJ2-7; TRBD2 might be the D (6 bases). CDR3 length: 13 residues. The V end was cut by 6 bases, the J end by 4 bases, with 16 bases between. CDR1 DFQATT and CDR2 SNEGSKA come from the germline V gene (reference sequence). For the CDR3, the DNA is TGCAGTGCGTTCTCGCGGGAAGGGTACGAGCAGTACTTC. It yields the protein CSAFSREGYEQYF.